This T cell receptor (beta chain) was retrieved from a study of blood T cell repertoires in COVID-19. Profiling relied on immunoSEQ multiplex PCR, and the TCRdb table lists in-frame clones only, not all of them. This sample has about 270,000 clones, with around nine tenths found just once. This clone was detected only once. The CDR3 consists of 14 residues. V lost 7 bases, J lost 2 bases, and 4 bases stayed unmatched. CDR1 is MDHEN, CDR2 SYDVKM, per germline. Sequenced material: peripheral blood. The sequence derives from a woman in her seventies with COVID-19, enrolled during active disease. The rearrangement uses TRBV28 and TRBJ2-4; 8 bases are shared with TRBD2. The CDR3 sequence: CASTLAGTKNIQYF. For the CDR3, the DNA is TGTGCCAGCACCTTAGCGGGGACCAAAAACATTCAGTACTTC.